This T cell receptor beta chain stems from a study of T cell changes during pregnancy in multiple sclerosis. Clones were sequenced by immunoSEQ multiplex PCR, and TCRdb holds only the in-frame ones, with some missing. Of roughly 76,000 clones in the sample, around 90% were seen once. Germline-derived CDR1 and CDR2 are SQVTM and ANQGSEA. The CDR3 extends over 13 amino acids. V dropped 4 bases and J dropped 5 bases, with 11 bases sitting between them. The material sequenced was CD4+ T cells from peripheral blood mononuclear cells, taken after pregnancy. This chain uses TRBV29-1 with TRBJ1-4, with unresolved D. The clonotype originates from a female donor with multiple sclerosis, enrolled in a pregnancy study. CDR3 in DNA: TGCAGCGTTGTGGGCGGGAACAATGAAAAACTGTTTTTT. Its protein is CSVVGGNNEKLFF.